One sample yielded the 24 T cell receptor beta chains listed below, sequenced in a study of T cells in Graves' hyperthyroidism and ophthalmopathy. Amplified TCR beta CDR3 regions came from RNA transcripts. An initial round of RT-PCR targeting the TCR CDR3 relied on the HTBI primer set. MiXCR, run by TCRdb on the multiplex PCR reads, gives a single entry per CDR3 protein. The sample shows about 210,000 distinct CDR3 sequences, roughly 18% of them seen only once. The sequenced material came from blood. These receptors all stem from a man aged 35-49 years with Graves' hyperthyroidism.

This clonotype was counted at least ten times. The chain links TRBV18 to TRBJ1-2, with 10 bases identical to TRBD1. The CDR3 runs 14 residues. Looked up from germline, CDR1 is KGHSH and CDR2 is LQKENI. V was clipped by 6 bases and J by 7 bases; unmatched bases: 8. CDR3 residues: CASSPGTGEVGYTF. CDR3 coding DNA: TGTGCCAGCTCGCCCGGGACAGGGGAGGTTGGCTACACCTTC.

Many counts were recorded for this clonotype. The chain uses TRBV10-3 and TRBJ1-4; TRBD1 matches 9 bases. V gave up 4 bases and J gave up 3 bases; unmatched junction bases: 0. Germline V CDR1 and CDR2: ENHRY, SYGVKD. The CDR3 runs to 14 residues. The CDR3 sequence is CAISGTGANEKLFF. CDR3 coding DNA: TGTGCCATCAGTGGGACAGGGGCTAATGAAAAACTGTTTTTT.

In this sample, this clonotype turned up many times. The chain combines TRBV27 with TRBJ2-3; D may be TRBD1 (5 bases). This CDR3 is built from 15 residues. Trimming cost V 6 bases and J 0 bases, with 13 bases left between them. Germline assignment: CDR1 MNHEY and CDR2 SMNVEV (reference sequence). The CDR3 DNA is TGTGCCAGCAGCCTGGGGCTTATTAGCACAGATACGCAGTATTTT. Amino acids: CASSLGLISTDTQYF.

The V gene is TRBV29-1, the J gene TRBJ1-1; D is unclear. Trimming left V 2 bases short and J 1 base short, with 8 bases between. The CDR3 is 13 amino acids. Germline-derived CDR1 and CDR2 are SQVTM and ANQGSEA. The CDR3 bases are TGCAGCGTTGAATGGCAGGAGAACACTGAAGCTTTCTTT. This codes for CSVEWQENTEAFF.

This clonotype was counted at least ten times. The chain combines TRBV29-1 with TRBJ1-2, with 7 bases lining up with TRBD1. Losses at the gene ends were 0 bases for V and 6 bases for J; bases not matched to a gene: 4. CDR3 length equals 13 residues. Germline CDR1 is SQVTM and CDR2 is ANQGSEA. The CDR3 region is CSVEEQGRDGYTF. For the CDR3, the DNA is TGCAGCGTTGAAGAACAGGGGCGGGATGGCTACACCTTC.

This clonotype was seen many times. This CDR3 is CASSQGGITEAFF. CDR3 bases: TGTGCCAGCAGCCAAGGGGGGATCACTGAAGCTTTCTTT. V and J are TRBV3-1 and TRBJ1-1; possibly TRBD1 for D (5 bases). Germline CDR1 reads LGHDT; CDR2 reads YNNKEL (reference sequence). V dropped 1 base and J dropped 4 bases, with 7 bases sitting between them. CDR3 size: 13 residues.

This clonotype appeared many times. The chain couples TRBV5-5 to TRBJ1-1; 7 bases agree with TRBD1. The CDR3 is 17 amino acids. The junction had 12 bases not matched to a gene; V was cut back by 4 bases and J by 0 bases. Per the germline V gene, CDR1 is SGHKS and CDR2 is YYEKEE (reference sequence). Here the CDR3 reads CASSREFGTAMNTEAFF. The DNA for the CDR3 is TGTGCCAGCAGCCGTGAGTTTGGGACAGCCATGAACACTGAAGCTTTCTTT.

This clonotype occurred many times. J is TRBJ2-2 and V is TRBV24-1, with TRBD2 identical over 9 bases. With 8 bases clipped from V and 4 bases from J, the junction kept 7 bases outside the gene matches. Germline-derived CDR1 and CDR2 are KGHDR and SFDVKD. The CDR3 has 15 residues. The DNA of the CDR3 is TGTGCCACCACCAGCGGGGGGTATGGCACCGGGGAGCTGTTTTTT. This codes for CATTSGGYGTGELFF.

The chain carries TRBV11-1 and TRBJ1-1, with a possible D match to TRBD1 (6 bases). V lost 0 bases to trimming and J lost 10 bases, with 12 bases between them. The CDR3 spans 13 residues. Germline values: CDR1 SGHAT, CDR2 FQDESV (reference sequence). CDR3 coding DNA: TGTGCCAGCAGCTTAGCATTAACAGGGAGAGCTTTCTTT. It translates to CASSLALTGRAFF.

This clonotype has at least ten counts. The chain joins TRBV29-1 to TRBJ1-5, with TRBD1 matching 11 bases. The CDR3 has 14 residues. Germline values: CDR1 SQVTM, CDR2 ANQGSEA. V shed 7 bases and J 5 bases; nucleotides not matched to a gene: 7. The CDR3 coding sequence is TGCAGCGCCGTGGGACAGGGGGTGGATCAGCCCCAGCATTTT. It specifies CSAVGQGVDQPQHF.

This clonotype was seen repeatedly, ten times or more. The chain recombines TRBV6-5 with TRBJ1-4; 10 bases fit TRBD1. The CDR3 runs 15 residues. Trimming at V came to 0 bases and at J to 7 bases, leaving 2 bases not matched to a gene. Per germline, CDR1 MNHEY and CDR2 SVGAGI. The CDR3 loop is CASSYSGTGVEKLFF. The CDR3 nucleotides read TGTGCCAGCAGTTACTCAGGGACAGGGGTTGAAAAACTGTTTTTT.

This clonotype was seen repeatedly, ten times or more. The rearrangement links TRBV5-1 to TRBJ2-1; 7 nucleotides line up with TRBD2. Trimming cost V 4 bases and J 10 bases; bases outside gene matches: 8. The CDR3 has 13 residues. CDR1 is SGHRS, CDR2 YFSETQ, per germline. In DNA form, the CDR3 reads TGCGCCAGCAGCAGTCGGGAGGCCTGGGAGCAGTTCTTC. It is translated as CASSSREAWEQFF. Combining the CDR3 with reference TRBV5-1 and TRBJ2-1 gives the whole variable domain KAGVTQTPRYLIKTRGQQVTLSCSPISGHRSVSWYQQTPGQGLQFLFEYFSETQRNKGNFPGRFSGRQFSNSRSEMNVSTLELGDSALYLCASSSREAWEQFFGPGTRLTVL.

This clonotype was seen ten or more times. The rearrangement uses TRBV20-1 and TRBJ1-6; D might be TRBD1 (5 bases). CDR3 length: 15 residues. Between the trimmed V and J ends, which lost 4 bases and 7 bases, there was a span of 17 bases. Per germline, CDR1 DFQATT and CDR2 SNEGSKA (reference sequence). The CDR3 nucleotides read TGCAGTGCTAAACTCTGGGGGAGAGAAAATTCACCCCTCCACTTT. Protein product: CSAKLWGRENSPLHF.

At least ten counts were recorded for this clonotype. This rearrangement joins TRBV28 to TRBJ1-2; the D gene is possibly TRBD1 (5 bases). The CDR3 covers 14 residues. The V end lost 6 bases, the J end lost 4 bases, and 15 bases lay between the germline ends. Per the germline V gene, CDR1 is MDHEN and CDR2 is SYDVKM. CDR3 DNA: TGTGCCAGCAGCTCAGGGTGGGTTTCCTATGGCTACACCTTC. Its protein is CASSSGWVSYGYTF.

This clonotype came up a few times. J is TRBJ2-7 and V is TRBV20-1, with D perhaps TRBD1 (6 bases). This CDR3 is 14 amino acids long. V shed 5 bases and J shed 2 bases, with 16 bases lying between them. Germline V gene data show CDR1 as DFQATT and CDR2 as SNEGSKA (reference sequence). CDR3 nucleotides: TGCAGTGCTGAAGTTACAGGGTACGCCTACGAGCAGTACTTC. It yields the protein CSAEVTGYAYEQYF.

Many counts were recorded for this clonotype. The chain is built from TRBV6-2 or TRBV6-3 and TRBJ2-7; D uncertain. Per the germline V gene, CDR1 is MNHEY and CDR2 is SVGEGT. Trimming cost V 4 bases and J 0 bases, with 13 bases left between them. The CDR3 has 15 amino acids. The CDR3 region is CASSSLSRYSYEQYF. The CDR3 coding sequence is TGTGCCAGCAGTTCCCTCTCCAGGTACTCCTACGAGCAGTACTTC.

This clonotype came up a few times. The chain carries TRBV9 and TRBJ2-5; possible D gene TRBD2, 6 bases. This CDR3 is 15 amino acids long. Per germline, CDR1 SGDLS and CDR2 YYNGEE. Trimming left V 5 bases short and J 6 bases short, with 20 bases between. The CDR3 nucleotides are TGTGCCAGCAGTCCGCCCTTTGGAGGGGCTCAGACCCAGTACTTC. Its translation: CASSPPFGGAQTQYF.

As for this clonotype: A much larger clone differs from this one at a single base, so this may be a read error. Lacking the conserved final phenylalanine or tryptophan, this CDR3 likely reflects a read error. This chain joins TRBV27 and TRBJ1-1; TRBD1 is a possible D gene (6 bases). In germline, CDR1 is MNHEY, CDR2 SMNVEV (reference sequence). This CDR3 spans 14 amino acids. V was cut by 5 bases and J by 5 bases, with 15 bases left in between. The CDR3 DNA reads TGTGCCAGCAGTCTCAACTCGGGGGCAACTGAAGCTTTCCTT. As protein: CASSLNSGATEAFL.

The chain employs TRBV27 and TRBJ1-3; the D gene is possibly TRBD1 (5 bases). CDR3 size: 16 residues. Trimming removed 5 bases from V and 4 bases from J, with 18 bases in between. In germline, CDR1 is MNHEY, CDR2 SMNVEV (reference sequence). CDR3 DNA sequence: TGTGCCAGCAGTAGGGGACCGTTTGGCGGAGGAAACACCATATATTTT. Protein sequence: CASSRGPFGGGNTIYF.

The J gene is TRBJ2-7, the V gene TRBV25-1; D gene unclear. The CDR3 length is 12 residues. In germline, CDR1 is MGHDK, CDR2 SYGVNS. With 8 bases removed from V and 2 bases from J, the gap between germline ends came to 10 bases. The CDR3 spells CASQDETYEQYF. The CDR3 DNA reads TGTGCCAGCCAGGACGAAACCTACGAGCAGTACTTC.

This clonotype has ten or more counts. V gene TRBV27 combines with J gene TRBJ2-7, with a possible D match to TRBD1 (6 bases). Germline V gives CDR1 MNHEY, CDR2 SMNVEV (reference sequence). V shed 5 bases and J shed 4 bases, with 12 bases lying between them. This CDR3 has 13 amino acids. The CDR3 bases are TGTGCCAGCAGTCTACAGGGTGGGTACGAGCAGTACTTC. It is translated as CASSLQGGYEQYF.

There are a few counts of this clonotype. This rearrangement joins TRBV19 to TRBJ1-2; 7 bases fit TRBD1. Germline V gene lookup returns CDR1 LNHDA and CDR2 SQIVND (reference sequence). This CDR3 comprises 12 residues. V shed 10 bases, J shed 4 bases, and the junction held 6 bases outside the gene matches. CDR3 residues: CATTDRLYGYTF. DNA for the CDR3: TGTGCCACCACGGACAGGCTCTATGGCTACACCTTC.

This clonotype showed up many times. V and J are TRBV7-2 and TRBJ2-4; D gene uncertain. This CDR3 has 15 residues. The germline CDR1 and CDR2 sequences are SGHTA and FQGNSA. With 1 base removed from V and 1 base from J, the gap between germline ends came to 8 bases. CDR3 sequence: CASSLDSLAKNIQYF. The CDR3 nucleotides read TGTGCCAGCAGCTTAGACTCCCTGGCCAAAAACATTCAGTACTTC.

This clonotype was picked up a small number of times. The J gene is TRBJ1-2, the V gene TRBV6-2 or TRBV6-3; D is unresolved. Per the germline V gene, CDR1 is MNHEY and CDR2 is SVGEGT. This CDR3 has 13 residues. Trimming took off 2 bases at V and 4 bases at J, with 8 bases between the two ends. The DNA for the CDR3 is TGTGCCAGCAGTTACGAAGTGGGCTATGGCTACACCTTC. Encoded protein: CASSYEVGYGYTF.